What follows describes a single TCR beta chain. The sample is drawn from a study of blood T cell repertoires in COVID-19. Background on the study: Sources were T cells, B-cell-depleted T cells, or PBMCs; the material itself was cDNA or gDNA.

The CDR3 runs 13 residues. V gave up 6 bases and J gave up 8 bases, with 14 bases separating them. In germline, CDR1 is SNHLY, CDR2 FYNNEI. Assay: immunoSEQ multiplex PCR; the TCRdb copy retains only in-frame clones and omits some. The data show some 87,000 clones, about three quarters seen once. The sequence was collected from a woman aged 80 or over with active or convalescent COVID-19. The specimen was peripheral blood. The chain combines TRBV2 with TRBJ2-1; D uncertain. The CDR3 DNA sequence: TGTGCCAGCAGGACCGACGGGTACGATGAGCAGTTCTTC. This sequence encodes CASRTDGYDEQFF. Looking up the rest from reference TRBV2 and TRBJ2-1 gives the full variable domain: EPEVTQTPSHQVTQMGQEVILRCVPISNHLYFYWYRQILGQKVEFLVSFYNNEISEKSEIFDDQFSVERPDGSNFTLKIRSTKLEDSAMYFCASRTDGYDEQFFGPGTRLTVL.